These 27 T cell receptor beta chains came from one sample sequenced in a study of CD8 T cells in Susac syndrome. Random hexamers were used to reverse transcribe the RNA input (roughly 0.5 to 1 ug). TCRdb reprocessed the immunoSEQ multiplex PCR reads with MiXCR, giving one entry per CDR3 protein. Counted here are 56,000 or so distinct CDR3 sequences, roughly 94% occurring once; the ten biggest clones make up around 0.75%. Source material: CD8+ T cells from PBMCs. The origin of the receptors is a human donor with Susac syndrome.

The DNA for the CDR3 is TGTGCCTGGAGCCCACGGACTAGCGGGGCAAACATTCAGTACTTC. This translates into CAWSPRTSGANIQYF. This rearrangement joins TRBV30 to TRBJ2-4, with 12 bases identical to TRBD2. CDR1 is GTSNPN, CDR2 SVGIG, per germline (reference sequence). V shed 3 bases and J 6 bases; nucleotides not matched to a gene: 6. This CDR3 has 15 residues. The complete variable domain, with remaining parts taken from reference TRBV30 and TRBJ2-4, reads SQTIHQWPATLVQPVGSPLSLECTVEGTSNPNLYWYRQAAGRGLQLLFYSVGIGQISSEVPQNLSASRPQDRQFILSSKKLLLSDSGFYLCAWSPRTSGANIQYFGAGTRLSVL.

The chain recombines TRBV6-1 with TRBJ1-1; no firm D call. The CDR3 spans 13 residues. V lost 8 bases to trimming and J lost 10 bases, with 20 bases between them. CDR1 and CDR2 (germline): MNHNS, SASEGT. CDR3 amino acids: CASLTGRLMGAFF. The CDR3 DNA follows: TGTGCCAGCCTCACGGGCCGGCTTATGGGAGCTTTCTTT.

V usage is TRBV20-1 and J usage is TRBJ2-1; 9 bases line up with TRBD1. The V and J ends lost 1 base and 9 bases, in that order; junction bases with no gene match: 10. The CDR3 spans 15 residues. Germline assignment: CDR1 DFQATT and CDR2 SNEGSKA (reference sequence). This chain's CDR3 is CSARGTGTGRREQFF. The CDR3 coding sequence is TGCAGTGCTAGAGGAACCGGGACAGGGAGGCGTGAGCAGTTCTTC.

CDR3 sequence: CAWRLHINGAFF. The CDR3 DNA reads TGTGCCTGGAGATTACACATCAACGGGGCTTTCTTT. The chain employs TRBV30 and TRBJ1-1; D is ambiguous. Germline V gene lookup returns CDR1 GTSNPN and CDR2 SVGIG (reference sequence). The CDR3 extends over 12 amino acids. V lost 3 bases and J lost 11, with 16 bases in between. The complete variable domain, with remaining parts taken from reference TRBV30 and TRBJ1-1, reads SQTIHQWPATLVQPVGSPLSLECTVEGTSNPNLYWYRQAAGRGLQLLFYSVGIGQISSEVPQNLSASRPQDRQFILSSKKLLLSDSGFYLCAWRLHINGAFFGQGTRLTVV.

V usage is TRBV2 and J usage is TRBJ1-2; no definite D call. Per the germline V gene, CDR1 is SNHLY and CDR2 is FYNNEI. This CDR3 is 10 amino acids long. V was shortened by 6 bases and J by 5 bases, with 4 bases between the two germline ends. CDR3 in amino acids: CASSGYGYTF. The CDR3 DNA follows: TGTGCCAGCAGCGGTTATGGCTACACCTTC.

The rearrangement uses TRBV4-1 and TRBJ1-5; D gene ambiguous. Germline loops: CDR1 MGHRA, CDR2 YSYEKL. Trimming stripped 5 bases from V and 2 bases from J, with 7 bases between. CDR3 size: 13 residues. The CDR3, as DNA: TGCGCCAGCAGCATCCTGGGCAATCAGCCCCAGCATTTT. The encoded protein is CASSILGNQPQHF.

This clonotype appeared a single time. The J gene is TRBJ2-5, the V gene TRBV12-5; D is possibly TRBD2 (5 bases). Looked up from germline, CDR1 is LGHNT and CDR2 is FRNRAP. CDR3 size: 11 residues. V lost 6 bases, J lost 3 bases, and 5 bases lay in between. CDR3 sequence reads: CASGTKETQYF. CDR3 sequence (DNA): TGTGCTAGTGGGACTAAAGAGACCCAGTACTTC.

The rearrangement joins TRBV10-3 to TRBJ2-5, with TRBD2 matching over 10 bases. This CDR3 has 17 amino acids. Losses at the gene ends were 3 bases for V and 7 bases for J; bases not matched to a gene: 14. Germline V gene data show CDR1 as ENHRY and CDR2 as SYGVKD. The CDR3 region is CAISDVSTSGPVGTQYF. CDR3 nucleotides: TGTGCCATCAGTGATGTTTCGACTAGCGGGCCCGTGGGGACCCAGTACTTC.

This chain links TRBV4-2 with TRBJ2-3; D assignment may be TRBD1 or TRBD2 (5 bases each). CDR1 is LGHNA, CDR2 YNFKEQ, per germline. The V end lost 3 bases, the J end lost 0 bases, and 13 bases lay between the germline ends. This CDR3 has 16 amino acids. CDR3 DNA: TGTGCCAGCAGCCAGAGTATGGGGGTCAGCACAGATACGCAGTATTTT. Translation: CASSQSMGVSTDTQYF.

CDR3 sequence reads: CASSLDGSYGYTF. DNA of the CDR3: TGTGCCAGCAGTTTAGACGGCTCGTATGGCTACACCTTC. The chain combines TRBV12-3 or TRBV12-4 with TRBJ1-2; D call uncertain. The CDR3 has 13 amino acids. Trimming shortened V by 1 base and J by 5 bases, and 8 bases separated the two germline ends.

The J gene is TRBJ2-1, the V gene TRBV28; D is undetermined. The length of the CDR3 is 14 residues. The germline V gene has CDR1 MDHEN and CDR2 SYDVKM. The V and J ends lost 7 bases and 2 bases respectively, with 12 bases between them. The CDR3, as DNA: TGTGCCAGCACGCCGTTTAGGCCCTACAATGAGCAGTTCTTC. It encodes CASTPFRPYNEQFF.

This chain links TRBV7-7 with TRBJ2-4; no definite D call. The germline gives CDR1 SSHAT, CDR2 FNYEAQ (reference sequence). CDR3 size: 15 residues. Trimming cost V 1 base and J 5 bases, with 12 bases left between them. The CDR3 here is CASSLGSGAENIQYF. In DNA, the CDR3 is TGTGCCAGCAGCTTAGGTTCGGGTGCCGAAAACATTCAGTACTTC.

The chain combines TRBV20-1 with TRBJ2-1; 7 bases are shared with TRBD1. The ends lost 6 bases at V and 6 bases at J; junction bases unmatched: 8. The CDR3 extends over 13 amino acids. The germline gives CDR1 DFQATT, CDR2 SNEGSKA (reference sequence). The chain's CDR3 is CSATTGPANEQFF. In DNA, the CDR3 is TGCAGTGCGACGACAGGGCCAGCCAATGAGCAGTTCTTC.

This chain joins TRBV12-3 or TRBV12-4 and TRBJ1-5; D gene uncertain. The V and J ends lost 1 base and 11 bases respectively, with 9 bases between them. This CDR3 contains 12 residues. CDR3 protein: CASSLDRWTQHF. The CDR3 coding sequence is TGTGCCAGCAGTTTAGACCGCTGGACCCAGCATTTT.

The J gene is TRBJ1-2, the V gene TRBV30; 12 bases fit TRBD1. The CDR3 is 13 amino acids. Germline lookup yields CDR1 GTSNPN and CDR2 SVGIG (reference sequence). V gave up 7 bases and J gave up 7 bases; unmatched junction bases: 7. CDR3 loop: CAFRDRGPSGYTF. CDR3 nucleotide sequence: TGTGCCTTCCGGGACAGGGGGCCGAGTGGCTACACCTTC.

This clonotype has just a few counts. The V call is TRBV6-8, the J call TRBJ2-5, with a possible D match to TRBD1 (6 bases). This CDR3 contains 14 residues. Germline values: CDR1 MNHGY, CDR2 SAAAGT. V was trimmed by 5 bases and J by 4 bases, leaving 14 bases between them. DNA for the CDR3: TGTGCCAGCAGTAGATGGGGGCGACGAGAGACCCAGTACTTC. As protein: CASSRWGRRETQYF.

This clonotype was picked up one time. This sequence joins TRBV7-3 and TRBJ2-3; no reliable D call. This CDR3 is built from 12 residues. V was trimmed by 5 bases and J by 6 bases, leaving 9 bases between them. Germline V gene data show CDR1 as SGHTA and CDR2 as FQGTGA. DNA of the CDR3: TGTGCCAGCAGCGTAGGCTTGGATACGCAGTATTTT. It yields the protein CASSVGLDTQYF.

The chain uses TRBV14 and TRBJ2-2, with a tentative D call TRBD1 (6 bases). CDR3 size: 15 residues. Germline V gene data show CDR1 as SGHDN and CDR2 as FVKESK. V lost 4 bases and J lost 6, with 15 bases in between. CDR3 bases: TGTGCCAGCAGCCCGACCGGGACACGTCCCGGGGAGCTGTTTTTT. This encodes CASSPTGTRPGELFF.

V gene TRBV5-1 combines with J gene TRBJ2-7; 9 bases line up with TRBD2. Per germline, CDR1 SGHRS and CDR2 YFSETQ. The V gene end was trimmed by 0 bases and the J gene end by 2 bases; junction bases not matched to a gene: 3. The CDR3 is made up of 15 amino acids. The CDR3 DNA reads as TGCGCCAGCAGCTTGGAGCGGGGGGTAACCTACGAGCAGTACTTC. It translates to CASSLERGVTYEQYF.

This clonotype is a singleton in its sample. This chain uses TRBV29-1 with TRBJ2-7; D could derive from TRBD1 or TRBD2 (5 bases each). The CDR3 sequence is 13 residues long. Trimming took 5 bases from V and 5 from J, leaving 16 bases between them. The germline V gene has CDR1 SQVTM and CDR2 ANQGSEA. The CDR3 coding sequence is TGCAGCGTTCCCCGGGACGGCTTCCACGAGCAGTACTTC. Protein product: CSVPRDGFHEQYF.

The chain employs TRBV6-2 or TRBV6-3 and TRBJ1-2; no clear D gene. This CDR3 comprises 11 residues. Trimming took 3 bases from V and 10 from J, leaving 9 bases between them. Germline CDR1 MNHEY, CDR2 SVGEGT. CDR3 protein: CASSYPEPYTF. DNA for the CDR3: TGTGCCAGCAGTTATCCGGAGCCCTACACCTTC.

This chain uses TRBV4-3 with TRBJ2-1, with 7 bases that match TRBD2. Germline loops: CDR1 LGHNA, CDR2 YSLEER. The CDR3 has 15 residues. V gave up 2 bases and J gave up 7 bases; unmatched junction bases: 8. For the CDR3, the DNA is TGCGCCAGCAGCCAAACACCGATCGGGGGGAATGAGCAGTTCTTC. Translated, it gives CASSQTPIGGNEQFF.

V and J are TRBV7-9 and TRBJ2-3; 8 positions match TRBD2. Germline V gives CDR1 SEHNR, CDR2 FQNEAQ (reference sequence). This CDR3 spans 16 amino acids. J gave up 6 bases and V 4 bases, and 12 bases lay outside the gene matches. CDR3 sequence: CASSSTSGPRWDTQYF. DNA of the CDR3: TGTGCCAGCAGCTCTACTAGCGGCCCCCGGTGGGATACGCAGTATTTT.

The rearrangement joins TRBV7-9 to TRBJ2-7; possible D gene TRBD2, 6 bases. V was cut by 7 bases and J by 1 base, with 17 bases left in between. The CDR3 is made up of 15 amino acids. Germline V lookup: CDR1 SEHNR, CDR2 FQNEAQ (reference sequence). The CDR3 DNA is TGTGCCAGCACCCCGGGGCGGGGCCGATCCTACGAGCAGTACTTC. Amino acids: CASTPGRGRSYEQYF. Using reference TRBV7-9 and TRBJ2-7 for the parts outside the CDR3, the full variable domain is DTGVSQNPRHKITKRGQNVTFRCDPISEHNRLYWYRQTLGQGPEFLTYFQNEAQLEKSRLLSDRFSAERPKGSFSTLEIQRTEQGDSAMYLCASTPGRGRSYEQYFGPGTRLTVT.

The chain uses TRBV7-9 and TRBJ1-2; 9 bases fit TRBD1. CDR1 and CDR2 from the germline V gene are SEHNR and FQNEAQ (reference sequence). The trim removed 3 bases at V and 4 bases at J, leaving 3 bases unmatched. The CDR3 is 14 amino acids. CDR3 in amino acids: CASSLGQGFYGYTF. The CDR3 DNA sequence: TGTGCCAGCAGCTTGGGACAGGGATTCTATGGCTACACCTTC.

As regards this clonotype: An end of the junction differs from the germline gene, which may be a read error. The V and J genes are TRBV25-1 and TRBJ2-7; maybe TRBD1 (6 bases). Looked up from germline, CDR1 is MGHDK and CDR2 is SYGVNS. This CDR3 spans 12 amino acids. The CDR3 reads CAGRAGVFEQYF. CDR3 DNA sequence: TGTGCCGGCAGAGCAGGGGTTTTCGAGCAGTACTTC.

The genes are TRBV14 and TRBJ2-7; perhaps D is TRBD1 or TRBD2 (6 bases each). The germline V gene encodes CDR1 SGHDN and CDR2 FVKESK. The CDR3 has 16 residues. Between the trimmed V and J ends, which lost 1 base and 0 bases, there was a span of 13 bases. The CDR3 spells CASSQVRGVNSYEQYF. In nucleotides, the CDR3 is TGTGCCAGCAGCCAAGTGAGGGGGGTCAACTCCTACGAGCAGTACTTC.